This T cell receptor beta chain originates from a study of cytomegalovirus exposure and HLA in healthy donors. Study-wide findings and caveats: Reportedly, cytomegalovirus status was diagnosed with high sensitivity and specificity.

The donors were part of the approximately 120-subject validation cohort, which stood apart from the roughly 640-subject first cohort. This CDR3 has 15 amino acids. V lost 2 bases and J lost 8, with 13 bases in between. Germline CDR1 is MDHEN and CDR2 is SYDVKM. About this clone itself: Its antigen is undetermined.

The data were produced by immunoSEQ multiplex PCR, yet TCRdb's version contains in-frame clones alone and is incomplete. The sample shows about 120,000 clones, about 85% of them seen only once. J is TRBJ1-6 and V is TRBV28; D call uncertain. The sample taken for sequencing was PBMCs. The source is a woman aged 25 to 39 in good health and CMV-seronegative. CDR3 nucleotide sequence: TGTGCCAGCAGTTTAGGGGTGCGGGAGGATTCACCCCTCCACTTT. Its translation: CASSLGVREDSPLHF.